A selection of T cell receptor beta chains follows, all from one sample in a study of T cells in Graves' hyperthyroidism and ophthalmopathy. MiXCR, run by TCRdb on the multiplex PCR reads, gives a single entry per CDR3 protein. The table shows more than 350,000 distinct CDR3 sequences, with 15% occurring only once. Sequenced sample: blood. These receptors all come from an older woman with Graves' ophthalmopathy. CDR3s include the opening cysteine and the closing phenylalanine or tryptophan. D genes are given only for firm matches. The listing skips clone size in some rows; elsewhere it reads once, few, many or a size class.

clone size,J gene,D gene,V gene,CDR3 DNA,CDR3 protein
few,TRBJ2-5,.,TRBV10-3,TGTGCCATCAGTGTGGACGGACTGGGAGAGACCCAGTACTTC,CAISVDGLGETQYF
many,TRBJ2-5,TRBD1,TRBV28,TGTGCCAGCAGTGCCCCGGGACAGGGAGAAGAGACCCAGTACTTC,CASSAPGQGEETQYF
.,TRBJ2-2,.,TRBV24-1,TGTGCCACCAGTCCCTTTTCTAAGAACACCGGGGAGCTGTTTTTT,CATSPFSKNTGELFF
many,TRBJ2-3,.,TRBV28,TGTGCCAGCGCCGAGTCCGCAGATACGCAGTATTTT,CASAESADTQYF
many,TRBJ2-3,.,TRBV5-1,TGCGCCAGCTCCCCGGCCCGAGGCACAGATACGCAGTATTTT,CASSPARGTDTQYF
.,TRBJ2-1,TRBD2,TRBV5-1,TGCGCCAGCAGCTTGGGACTAGCGGAGGGGGTCGATGAGCAGTTCTTC,CASSLGLAEGVDEQFF
few,TRBJ2-5,.,TRBV28,TGTGCCAGCAGTTCCCCAGGGGCGCTTAAGGAGACCCAGTACTTC,CASSSPGALKETQYF
many,TRBJ2-3,TRBD1,TRBV30,TGTGCCTATGGACAGGGGCGTTCAGATACGCAGTATTTT,CAYGQGRSDTQYF
many,TRBJ1-1,.,TRBV5-1,TGCGCCAGCAGCTTGGACAGGGTCGGGAACACTGAAGCTTTCTTT,CASSLDRVGNTEAFF
.,TRBJ2-7,TRBD1,TRBV10-3,TGTGCCATCAGTGACACGGGACAGGGGGTGTCCTACGAGCAGTACTTC,CAISDTGQGVSYEQYF
.,TRBJ2-2,TRBD1,TRBV12-5,TGTGCTAGTGGGGGGTCCAGGGCAGGGGGCACCGGGGAGCTGTTTTTT,CASGGSRAGGTGELFF
many,TRBJ2-5,TRBD2,TRBV6-1,TGTGCCAGCAGGACTAGCGGGAGAGGGGGGCAAGAGACCCAGTACTTC,CASRTSGRGGQETQYF
few,TRBJ2-2,.,TRBV5-1,TGCGCCAGCAGCCTCGTCACAGGGATCAACACCGGGGAGCTGTTTTTT,CASSLVTGINTGELFF
few,TRBJ2-2,.,TRBV19,TGTGCCAGTAGGGTTGGACTACCTACCGGGGAGCTGTTTTTT,CASRVGLPTGELFF
many,TRBJ2-5,.,TRBV30,TGTGCCTGGGCAGAGCGGAAGTACCAAGAGACCCAGTACTTC,CAWAERKYQETQYF
many,TRBJ1-1,TRBD1,TRBV2,TGTGCCAGCAGTCTCAACAGGGGATTGAACACTGAAGCTTTCTTT,CASSLNRGLNTEAFF
many,TRBJ1-2,.,TRBV12-3/TRBV12-4,TGTGCCAGCAGCCTTGGGGGGGCCCATGGCTACACCTTC,CASSLGGAHGYTF
many,TRBJ2-3,TRBD1,TRBV2,TGTGCCAGCAGTGGGACCGGGACAGGGGGCGCAGATACGCAGTATTTT,CASSGTGTGGADTQYF
.,TRBJ2-7,TRBD2,TRBV27,TGTGCCAGCACCATAGCGGGGCCCGCCTACGAGCAGTACTTC,CASTIAGPAYEQYF
.,TRBJ2-3,.,TRBV15,TGTGCCACCAGCAGGAGGCAGGGCCTCGTCGGGGACTCACGCACAGATACGCAGTATTTT,CATSRRQGLVGDSRTDTQYF
few,TRBJ1-1,TRBD1,TRBV5-6,TGTGCCAGCAGCACCGGACAGGGCCGCAACACTGAAGCTTTCTTT,CASSTGQGRNTEAFF
.,TRBJ2-5,.,TRBV29-1,TGCAGCGTTTCCGGGATCCAAGAGACCCAGTACTTC,CSVSGIQETQYF
few,TRBJ2-7,.,TRBV20-1,TGCAGTGCTAGTAGGCGCGGGGAGCAGTACTTC,CSASRRGEQYF
few,TRBJ1-6,.,TRBV7-3,TGTGCCAGCAGCTTAGGAGGGACTGGATCACCCCTCCACTTT,CASSLGGTGSPLHF